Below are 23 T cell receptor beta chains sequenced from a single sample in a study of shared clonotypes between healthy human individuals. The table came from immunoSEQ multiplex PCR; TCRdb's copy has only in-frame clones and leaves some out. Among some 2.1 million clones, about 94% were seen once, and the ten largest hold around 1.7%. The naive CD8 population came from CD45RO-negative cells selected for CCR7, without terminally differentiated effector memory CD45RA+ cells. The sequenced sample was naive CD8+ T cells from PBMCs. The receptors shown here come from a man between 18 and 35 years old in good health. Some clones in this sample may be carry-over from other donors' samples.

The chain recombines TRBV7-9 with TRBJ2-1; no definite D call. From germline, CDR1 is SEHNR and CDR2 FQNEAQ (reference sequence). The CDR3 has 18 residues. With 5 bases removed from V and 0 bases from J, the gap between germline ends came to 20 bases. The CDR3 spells CASSPPGLGRSSYNEQFF. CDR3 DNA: TGTGCCAGCAGCCCCCCTGGGTTAGGACGGAGCTCCTACAATGAGCAGTTCTTC.

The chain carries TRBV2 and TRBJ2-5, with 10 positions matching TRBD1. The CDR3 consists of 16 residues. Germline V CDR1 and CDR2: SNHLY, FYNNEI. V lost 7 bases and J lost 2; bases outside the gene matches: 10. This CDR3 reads CASTPPRDRGQETQYF. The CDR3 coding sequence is TGTGCCAGCACCCCCCCCCGGGACAGGGGTCAAGAGACCCAGTACTTC.

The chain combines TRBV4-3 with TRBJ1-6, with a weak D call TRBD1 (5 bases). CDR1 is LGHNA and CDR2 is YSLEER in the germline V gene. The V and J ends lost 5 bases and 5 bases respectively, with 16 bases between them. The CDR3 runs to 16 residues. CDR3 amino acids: CASSNEGPGDNSPLHF. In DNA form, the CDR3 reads TGCGCCAGCAGCAACGAGGGGCCCGGGGATAATTCACCCCTCCACTTT.

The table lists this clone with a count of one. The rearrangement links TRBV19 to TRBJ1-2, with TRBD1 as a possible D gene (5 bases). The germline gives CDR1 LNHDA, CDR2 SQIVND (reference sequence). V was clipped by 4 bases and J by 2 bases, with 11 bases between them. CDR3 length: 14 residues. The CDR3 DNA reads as TGTGCCAGTAGTAAGGGGCCCTCCAACTATGGCTACACCTTC. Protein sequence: CASSKGPSNYGYTF.

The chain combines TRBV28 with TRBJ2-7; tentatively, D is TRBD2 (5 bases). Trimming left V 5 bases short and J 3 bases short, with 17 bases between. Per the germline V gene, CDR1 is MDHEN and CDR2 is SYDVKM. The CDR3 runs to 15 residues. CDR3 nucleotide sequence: TGTGCCAGCAGTCACCACAGTGGAGGTATCTACGAGCAGTACTTC. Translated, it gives CASSHHSGGIYEQYF.

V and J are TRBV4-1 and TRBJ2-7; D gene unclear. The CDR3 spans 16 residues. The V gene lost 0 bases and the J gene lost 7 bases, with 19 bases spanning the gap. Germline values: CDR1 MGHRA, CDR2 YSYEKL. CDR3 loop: CASSQESAGPTEEQYF. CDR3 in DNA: TGCGCCAGCAGCCAAGAGTCCGCCGGACCGACGGAAGAGCAGTACTTC.

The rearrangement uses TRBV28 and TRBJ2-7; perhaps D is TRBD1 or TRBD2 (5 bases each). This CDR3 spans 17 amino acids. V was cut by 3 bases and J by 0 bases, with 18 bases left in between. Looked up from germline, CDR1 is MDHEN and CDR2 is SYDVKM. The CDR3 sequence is CASSFSRWDGSSYEQYF. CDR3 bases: TGTGCCAGCAGTTTCTCTAGGTGGGACGGCAGCTCCTACGAGCAGTACTTC.

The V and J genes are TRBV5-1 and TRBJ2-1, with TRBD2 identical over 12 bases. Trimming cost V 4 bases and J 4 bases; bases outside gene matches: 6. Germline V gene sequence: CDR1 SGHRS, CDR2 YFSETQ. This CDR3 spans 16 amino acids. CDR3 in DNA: TGCGCCAGCAGCCACCCGGGACTAGCGGGTTACAATGAGCAGTTCTTC. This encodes CASSHPGLAGYNEQFF.

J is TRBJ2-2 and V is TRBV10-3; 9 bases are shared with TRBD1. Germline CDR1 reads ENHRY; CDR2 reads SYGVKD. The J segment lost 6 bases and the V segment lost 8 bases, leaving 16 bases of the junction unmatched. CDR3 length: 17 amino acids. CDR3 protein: CAIRDQAHDRGAGELFF. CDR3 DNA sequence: TGTGCCATCCGGGACCAAGCTCATGACAGGGGGGCCGGGGAGCTGTTTTTT.

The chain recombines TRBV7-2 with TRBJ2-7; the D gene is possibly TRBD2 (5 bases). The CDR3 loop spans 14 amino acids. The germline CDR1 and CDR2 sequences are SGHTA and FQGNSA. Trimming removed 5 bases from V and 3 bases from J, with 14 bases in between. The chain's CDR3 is CASSTRTRYYEQYF. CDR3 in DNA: TGTGCCAGCAGCACTAGGACTCGCTACTACGAGCAGTACTTC.

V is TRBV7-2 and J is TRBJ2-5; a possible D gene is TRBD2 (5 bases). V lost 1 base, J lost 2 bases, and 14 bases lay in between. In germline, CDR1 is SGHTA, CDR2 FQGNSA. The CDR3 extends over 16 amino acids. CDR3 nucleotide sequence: TGTGCCAGCAGCTTAGTACGGCTAGCAGAACAAGAGACCCAGTACTTC. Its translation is CASSLVRLAEQETQYF.

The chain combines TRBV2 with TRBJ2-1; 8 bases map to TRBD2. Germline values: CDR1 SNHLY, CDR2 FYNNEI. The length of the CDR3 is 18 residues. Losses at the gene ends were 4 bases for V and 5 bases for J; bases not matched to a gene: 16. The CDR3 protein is CASSVAGAGVIVDNEQFF. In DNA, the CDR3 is TGTGCCAGCAGTGTGGCGGGAGCGGGAGTCATAGTCGACAATGAGCAGTTCTTC.

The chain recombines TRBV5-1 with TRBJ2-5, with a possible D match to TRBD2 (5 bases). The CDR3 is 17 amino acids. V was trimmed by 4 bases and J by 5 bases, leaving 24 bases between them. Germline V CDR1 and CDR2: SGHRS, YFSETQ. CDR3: CASSISGMPQVGETQYF. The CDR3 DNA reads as TGCGCCAGCAGCATTTCCGGGATGCCACAAGTCGGGGAGACCCAGTACTTC.

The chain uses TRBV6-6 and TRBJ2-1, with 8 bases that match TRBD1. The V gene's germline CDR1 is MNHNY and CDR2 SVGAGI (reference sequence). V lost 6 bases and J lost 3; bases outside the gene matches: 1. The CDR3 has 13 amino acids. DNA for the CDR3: TGTGCCAGCAGGGGGACAGGCTACAATGAGCAGTTCTTC. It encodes CASRGTGYNEQFF.

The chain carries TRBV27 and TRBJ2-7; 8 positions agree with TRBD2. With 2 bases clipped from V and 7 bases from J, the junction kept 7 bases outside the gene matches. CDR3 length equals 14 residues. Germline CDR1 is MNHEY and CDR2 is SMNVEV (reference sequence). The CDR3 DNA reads TGTGCCAGCAGTTTAGAGCGGGGGATCGGGGAGCAGTACTTC. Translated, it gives CASSLERGIGEQYF.

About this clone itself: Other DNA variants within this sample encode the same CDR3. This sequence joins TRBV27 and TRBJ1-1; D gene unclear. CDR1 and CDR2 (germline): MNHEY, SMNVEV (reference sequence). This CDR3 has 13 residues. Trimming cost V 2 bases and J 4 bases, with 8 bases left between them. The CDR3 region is CASSLLRGTEAFF. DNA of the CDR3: TGTGCCAGCAGTTTACTTCGGGGCACTGAAGCTTTCTTT.

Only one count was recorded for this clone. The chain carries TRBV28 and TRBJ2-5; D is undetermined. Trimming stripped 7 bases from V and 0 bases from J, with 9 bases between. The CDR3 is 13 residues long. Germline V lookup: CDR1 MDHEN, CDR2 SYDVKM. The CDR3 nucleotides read TGTGCCAGCAATGGCGCTAACCAAGAGACCCAGTACTTC. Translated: CASNGANQETQYF.

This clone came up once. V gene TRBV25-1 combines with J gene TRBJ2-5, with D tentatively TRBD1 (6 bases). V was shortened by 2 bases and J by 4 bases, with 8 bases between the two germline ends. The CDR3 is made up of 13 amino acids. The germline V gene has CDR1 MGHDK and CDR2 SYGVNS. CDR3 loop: CASSEGTPETQYF. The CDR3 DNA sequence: TGTGCCAGCAGTGAAGGGACACCAGAGACCCAGTACTTC.

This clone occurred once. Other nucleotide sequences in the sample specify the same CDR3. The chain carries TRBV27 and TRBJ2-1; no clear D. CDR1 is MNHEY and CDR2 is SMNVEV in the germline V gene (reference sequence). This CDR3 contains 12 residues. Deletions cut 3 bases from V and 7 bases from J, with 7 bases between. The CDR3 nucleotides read TGTGCCAGCAGTTTGTATGGAAATGAGCAGTTCTTC. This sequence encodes CASSLYGNEQFF.

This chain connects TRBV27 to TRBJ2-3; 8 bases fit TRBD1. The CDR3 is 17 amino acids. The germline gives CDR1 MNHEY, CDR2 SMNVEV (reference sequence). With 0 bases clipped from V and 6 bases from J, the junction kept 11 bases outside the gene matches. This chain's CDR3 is CASSLSYSTGGRDTQYF. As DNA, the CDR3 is TGTGCCAGCAGTTTATCCTACTCTACAGGGGGGAGGGATACGCAGTATTTT.

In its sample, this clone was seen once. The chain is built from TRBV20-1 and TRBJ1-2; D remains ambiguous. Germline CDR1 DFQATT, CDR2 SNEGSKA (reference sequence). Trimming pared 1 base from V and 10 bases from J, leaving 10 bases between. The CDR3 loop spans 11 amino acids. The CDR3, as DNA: TGCAGTGCTAGAGTGGGCCCTATCTACACCTTC. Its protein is CSARVGPIYTF.

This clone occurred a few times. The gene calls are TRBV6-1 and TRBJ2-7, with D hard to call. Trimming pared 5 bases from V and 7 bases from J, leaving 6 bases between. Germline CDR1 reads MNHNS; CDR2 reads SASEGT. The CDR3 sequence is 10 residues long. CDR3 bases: TGTGCCAGCAGTTCGATGGAGCAGTACTTC. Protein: CASSSMEQYF.

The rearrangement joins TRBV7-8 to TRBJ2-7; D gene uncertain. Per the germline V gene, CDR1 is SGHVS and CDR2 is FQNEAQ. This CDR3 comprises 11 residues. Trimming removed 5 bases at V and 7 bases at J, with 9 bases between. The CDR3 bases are TGTGCCAGCAGCCTTATGGATGAGCAGTACTTC. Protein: CASSLMDEQYF.